These T cell receptor beta chains were read from a single sample in a study of identical twins. TCRdb re-called the 5' RACE reads through MiXCR, storing one row per CDR3 protein. Of nearly 900,000 distinct CDR3 sequences detected, roughly an eighth appear once; the ten largest clones hold about 1.6%. These data were also reused for a study on yellow fever vaccine responses in identical twins.

The sample consisted of PBMCs. Every receptor here comes from a woman aged 18-30 years in good health. The CDR3 runs from the conserved cysteine through the conserved F or W. D genes are given only for firm matches. The listing skips clone size in some rows; elsewhere it reads once, few, many or a size class.

cdr3_aa cdr3_nt clone_size v_call d_call j_call
CASSLRLAGPTGELFF TGTGCCAGCAGTTTAAGACTAGCGGGTCCAACCGGGGAGCTGTTTTTT - TRBV12-3/TRBV12-4 TRBD2 TRBJ2-2
CASTITGAGGYTF TGTGCCAGCACCATTACAGGGGCCGGTGGCTACACCTTC - TRBV6-1 TRBD1 TRBJ1-2
CASSTRTVHTPELGEQYF TGTGCCAGCAGCACGCGGACAGTGCATACTCCGGAGTTAGGCGAGCAGTACTTC - TRBV11-2 - TRBJ2-7
CAISSTRGATNEKLFF TGTGCCATCAGCTCTACCAGAGGAGCAACTAATGAAAAACTGTTTTTT - TRBV10-3 - TRBJ1-4
CASSLQGTEGYTF TGTGCCAGCAGCTTACAGGGGACCGAGGGCTACACCTTC few TRBV7-2 - TRBJ1-2
CASTLDSEQETQYF TGTGCCAGCACTCTGGACAGCGAGCAAGAGACCCAGTACTTC many TRBV12-3/TRBV12-4 - TRBJ2-5
CASLPRRQYYGYTF TGTGCCAGTCTTCCGCGGCGGCAGTACTATGGCTACACCTTC few TRBV19 - TRBJ1-2
CASSRKYGKEGEQFF TGTGCCAGCAGCCGTAAATACGGGAAAGAGGGTGAGCAGTTCTTC - TRBV7-9 - TRBJ2-1
CASSQGVGQILQGYTF TGTGCCAGCAGCCAAGGAGTGGGACAGATTCTCCAAGGCTACACCTTC - TRBV7-9 TRBD1 TRBJ1-2
CATQFRRETKYF TGTGCCACCCAGTTCAGGCGAGAGACCAAGTACTTC - TRBV12-3/TRBV12-4 - TRBJ2-5
CSARGYWNYGYTF TGCAGTGCTAGAGGATATTGGAACTATGGCTACACCTTC few TRBV20-1 - TRBJ1-2
CASSADELAAFF TGCGCCAGCAGCGCCGATGAACTAGCCGCGTTCTTC - TRBV5-1 - TRBJ2-1
CASSQDLSRRTDTQYF TGCGCCAGCAGCCAAGATCTTAGTAGACGCACAGATACGCAGTATTTT - TRBV4-1 - TRBJ2-3
CAISKVPANTGELFF TGTGCCATTTCGAAGGTCCCTGCGAACACCGGGGAGCTGTTTTTT many TRBV15 - TRBJ2-2
CASTRQGAPGTEAFF TGTGCCAGCACACGACAGGGGGCGCCGGGAACTGAAGCTTTCTTT few TRBV7-9 TRBD1 TRBJ1-1
CASSTYTGEDTEAFF TGTGCCAGCAGCACCTACACAGGGGAGGACACTGAAGCTTTCTTT - TRBV3-1 TRBD1 TRBJ1-1
CASSSGLVPGNEQFF TGCGCCAGCAGCTCCGGACTAGTCCCAGGAAATGAGCAGTTCTTC - TRBV5-1 TRBD2 TRBJ2-1
CASSRGMDRGLADTQYF TGTGCCAGCAGCCGAGGAATGGACAGGGGGCTCGCAGATACGCAGTATTTT few TRBV7-9 TRBD1 TRBJ2-3
CASSLDVESTDTQYF TGTGCCAGCAGCTTAGACGTTGAGAGCACAGATACGCAGTATTTT few TRBV7-8 - TRBJ2-3